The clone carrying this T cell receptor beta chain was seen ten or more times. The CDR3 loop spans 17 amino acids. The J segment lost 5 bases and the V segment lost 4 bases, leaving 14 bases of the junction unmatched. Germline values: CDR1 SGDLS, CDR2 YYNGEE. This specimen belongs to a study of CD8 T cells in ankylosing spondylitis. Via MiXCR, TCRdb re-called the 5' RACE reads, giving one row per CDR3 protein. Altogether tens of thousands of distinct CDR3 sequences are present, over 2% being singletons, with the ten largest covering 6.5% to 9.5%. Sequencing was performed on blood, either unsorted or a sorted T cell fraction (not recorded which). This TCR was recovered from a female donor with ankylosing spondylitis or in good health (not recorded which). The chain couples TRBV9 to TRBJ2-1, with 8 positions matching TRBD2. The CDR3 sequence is CASSWGGSGSGNNEQFF. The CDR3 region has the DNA TGTGCCAGCAGCTGGGGCGGGAGCGGGAGTGGGAACAATGAGCAGTTCTTC.